This T cell receptor (beta chain) was found in a study of blood T cells in healthy people across ages. Primers used in a second PCR of roughly 7 to 12 cycles were a sample-barcoded 5' primer and a J-beta primer mix. One entry per CDR3 protein, called by TCRdb with MiXCR from the 5' RACE reads. The repertoire holds 730,000 or so distinct CDR3 sequences, with approximately 39% as singletons. This clonotype showed up just a few times. Sequencing used blood. The receptor was derived from a woman aged 55-70 years in good health.

CDR3 in DNA: TGTGCCAGCAGTTACTCCGGCAGACGAAGTACAAATGAAAAACTGTTTTTT. Its protein product is CASSYSGRRSTNEKLFF. The genes are TRBV6-5 and TRBJ1-4, with D unresolved. Per germline, CDR1 MNHEY and CDR2 SVGAGI. This CDR3 comprises 17 residues. Deletions cut 0 bases from V and 5 bases from J, with 16 bases between.